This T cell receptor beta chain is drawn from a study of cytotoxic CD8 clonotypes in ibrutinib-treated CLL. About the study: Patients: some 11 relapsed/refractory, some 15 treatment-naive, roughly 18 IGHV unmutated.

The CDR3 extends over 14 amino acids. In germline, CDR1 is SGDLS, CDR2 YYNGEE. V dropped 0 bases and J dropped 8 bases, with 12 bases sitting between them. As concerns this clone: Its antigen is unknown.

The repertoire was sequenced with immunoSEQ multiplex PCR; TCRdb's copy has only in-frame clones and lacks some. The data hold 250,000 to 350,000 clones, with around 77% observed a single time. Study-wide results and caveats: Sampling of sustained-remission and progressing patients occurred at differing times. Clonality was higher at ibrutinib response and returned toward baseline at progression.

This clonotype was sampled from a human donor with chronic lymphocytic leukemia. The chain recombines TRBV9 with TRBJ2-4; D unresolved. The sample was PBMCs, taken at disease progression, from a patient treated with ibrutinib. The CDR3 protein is CASSVVVGSHIQYF. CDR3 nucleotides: TGTGCCAGCAGCGTAGTTGTAGGGTCGCACATTCAGTACTTC.